These 9 T cell receptor beta chains came from one sample sequenced in a study of glioma-infiltrating T cells. Amplification of TCR alpha and beta CDR3 regions from RNA used iRepertoire nested multiplex PCR. TCRdb redid the calling of the multiplex PCR reads with MiXCR, one entry per CDR3 protein. Of 100,000 to 150,000 distinct CDR3 sequences listed, 24% are singletons. The sample was glioma tissue, nonneoplastic brain tissue, or PBMCs (not recorded which). These receptors came from a human donor with low-grade glioma or glioblastoma, undergoing nonglioma brain surgery, or in good health (not recorded which).

This clonotype was found many times. This rearrangement joins TRBV6-6 to TRBJ2-1; D ambiguous. With 2 bases removed from V and 7 bases from J, the gap between germline ends came to 18 bases. The CDR3 has 16 amino acids. Germline values: CDR1 MNHNY, CDR2 SVGAGI (reference sequence). The CDR3 region has the DNA TGTGCCAGCAGTTACAGGGTTACTTCGACCAGGAATGAGCAGTTCTTC. It yields the protein CASSYRVTSTRNEQFF.

This clonotype was detected ten times or more. V usage is TRBV20-1 and J usage is TRBJ1-1; no clear D. Per germline, CDR1 DFQATT and CDR2 SNEGSKA (reference sequence). V was cut by 0 bases and J by 5 bases, with 16 bases left in between. The CDR3 is made up of 15 amino acids. This chain's CDR3 is CSARDQGSDKTEAFF. In DNA, the CDR3 is TGCAGTGCTAGAGATCAAGGGTCTGATAAAACTGAAGCTTTCTTT.

As regards this clonotype: One junction end disagrees with the germline gene, perhaps due to a read error. The V gene is TRBV4-1, the J gene TRBJ1-3; the match to TRBD1 covers 11 bases. This CDR3 spans 21 amino acids. Germline-derived CDR1 and CDR2 are MGHRA and YSYEKL. The CDR3 sequence: CASSQAHQGQGGFSSGNTMYF. Here the CDR3 DNA reads TGCGCCAGCAGCCAAGCACACCAGGGACAGGGGGGCTTTAGCTCTGGAAACACCATGTATTTT.

Only one count was recorded for this clonotype. This clone may be a read error of a much larger clone one base away. The chain uses TRBV20-1 and TRBJ2-1, with a weak D call TRBD2 (6 bases). The CDR3 runs 15 residues. V lost 6 bases and J 9 bases, leaving 24 bases between the germline ends. Germline values: CDR1 DFQATT, CDR2 SNEGSKA (reference sequence). DNA for the CDR3: TGCAGTGCGAGGGGAGTTTGGGAGGCTGGGGGTGAGCAGTTCTTC. Amino acids: CSARGVWEAGGEQFF.

This clonotype has more than one count but fewer than ten. The chain carries TRBV15 and TRBJ2-6, with a tentative D call TRBD2 (5 bases). V shed 8 bases and J shed 1 base, with 12 bases lying between them. Germline V lookup: CDR1 LNHNV, CDR2 YYDKDF (reference sequence). This CDR3 contains 15 residues. The CDR3 sequence: CATGRRGSGANVLTF. The CDR3 DNA reads TGTGCCACCGGCCGTCGAGGGTCTGGGGCCAACGTCCTGACTTTC.

This clonotype turned up a few times. The CDR3 region is CASRPRTGEHTDTQYF. CDR3 nucleotides: TGTGCCAGCAGACCCCGGACAGGGGAACACACAGATACGCAGTATTTT. The chain couples TRBV12-3 or TRBV12-4 to TRBJ2-3, with 9 bases matching TRBD1. The CDR3 is made up of 16 amino acids. With 6 bases clipped from V and 2 bases from J, the junction kept 9 bases outside the gene matches.

This clonotype turned up a few times. The chain links TRBV7-9 to TRBJ1-2, with no clear D. Germline values: CDR1 SEHNR, CDR2 FQNEAQ (reference sequence). Trimming shortened V by 5 bases and J by 10 bases, and 17 bases separated the two germline ends. This CDR3 has 13 amino acids. Written as DNA, the CDR3 is TGTGCCAGCAGCCCGGGTGGCTTAGGGTCCTACACCTTC. Its protein product is CASSPGGLGSYTF. Complete variable domain (other parts from reference TRBV7-9 and TRBJ1-2): DTGVSQNPRHKITKRGQNVTFRCDPISEHNRLYWYRQTLGQGPEFLTYFQNEAQLEKSRLLSDRFSAERPKGSFSTLEIQRTEQGDSAMYLCASSPGGLGSYTFGSGTRLTVV.

Note on this clonotype: It may be a read error: a sequence one base away is much more abundant. The V call is TRBV28, the J call TRBJ1-1, with D uncertain. Between the trimmed V and J ends, which lost 4 bases and 6 bases, there was a span of 9 bases. This CDR3 is built from 12 residues. Germline assignment: CDR1 MDHEN and CDR2 SYDVKM. For the CDR3, the DNA is TGTGCCAGCAGTTCCCAAGAGGCTGAAGCTTTCTTT. It yields the protein CASSSQEAEAFF.

This clonotype was recorded at least ten times. The V call is TRBV11-2, the J call TRBJ1-1; D unclear. The V gene lost 3 bases and the J gene lost 1 base, with 6 bases spanning the gap. The CDR3 is 13 residues long. Germline CDR1 reads SGHAT; CDR2 reads FQNNGV. CDR3 in DNA: TGTGCCAGCAGCTTGCGTGAGAACACTGAAGCTTTCTTT. This encodes CASSLRENTEAFF.